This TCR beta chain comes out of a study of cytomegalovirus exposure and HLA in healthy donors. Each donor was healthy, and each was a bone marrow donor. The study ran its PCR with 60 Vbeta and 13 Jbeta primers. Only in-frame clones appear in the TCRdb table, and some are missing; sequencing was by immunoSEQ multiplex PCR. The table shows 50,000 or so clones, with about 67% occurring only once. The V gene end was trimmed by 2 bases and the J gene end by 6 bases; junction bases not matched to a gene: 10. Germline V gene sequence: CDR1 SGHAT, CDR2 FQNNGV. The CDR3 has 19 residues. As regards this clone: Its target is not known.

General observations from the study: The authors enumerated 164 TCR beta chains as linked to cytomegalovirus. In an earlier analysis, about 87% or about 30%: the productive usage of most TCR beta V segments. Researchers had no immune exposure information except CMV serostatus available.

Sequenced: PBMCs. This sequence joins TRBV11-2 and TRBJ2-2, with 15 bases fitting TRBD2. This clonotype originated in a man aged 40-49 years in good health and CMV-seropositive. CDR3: CASSLMPGLAGGDSGELFF. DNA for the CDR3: TGTGCCAGCAGCTTAATGCCGGGACTAGCGGGGGGAGACTCCGGGGAGCTGTTTTTT.